The T cell receptor (beta chain) under discussion was sequenced for a study of T cells in Graves' hyperthyroidism and ophthalmopathy. This clonotype has ten or more counts. Researchers took RNA transcripts and amplified the TCR beta CDR3 regions from them. With the HTBI primer set, the TCR CDR3 went through a first round of RT-PCR. TCRdb re-called the multiplex PCR reads with MiXCR, one entry per CDR3 protein. The repertoire holds about 560,000 distinct CDR3 sequences, with around 15% as singletons. PBMCs were obtained from 7.5 to 10 ml fresh peripheral blood. Source material: blood. The clonotype was recovered from a woman aged 18-29 years with Graves' hyperthyroidism.

CDR3 amino acids: CASSPSMAGVRETQYF. The CDR3 bases are TGTGCCAGCAGCCCCAGTATGGCGGGGGTAAGAGAGACCCAGTACTTC. This chain uses TRBV7-9 with TRBJ2-5; 7 positions match TRBD2. The germline V gene has CDR1 SEHNR and CDR2 FQNEAQ (reference sequence). With V trimmed by 5 bases and J by 4 bases, 13 bases remained unmatched. The CDR3 totals 16 residues. Full variable domain (outside the CDR3, taken from reference TRBV7-9 and TRBJ2-5): DTGVSQNPRHKITKRGQNVTFRCDPISEHNRLYWYRQTLGQGPEFLTYFQNEAQLEKSRLLSDRFSAERPKGSFSTLEIQRTEQGDSAMYLCASSPSMAGVRETQYFGPGTRLLVL.